The entry below describes one TCR beta chain. This may be a read error, as it is one base from a much larger clone. Arm-PCR of CDR3 regions and iRepertoire HTBI primers were used to build TCR beta libraries. TCRdb fed the multiplex PCR reads into MiXCR, producing one record per CDR3 protein. The sample has about 460,000 distinct CDR3 sequences, around 15% seen once. Regarding time point: newly diagnosed GD, antithyroid drugs for less than 3 months. From RNA extracted from PBMCs, the TCR library was made. It was an endocrinology department in Xi'an, China, that provided the patients. The CDR3 is 16 amino acids. From germline, CDR1 is SGHAT and CDR2 FQNNGV. This record comes from a study of regulatory T cells in long-lasting Graves disease. These records were also assigned to another study, of T cells in Graves' hyperthyroidism and ophthalmopathy. That report notes: A set of HTBI primers served as the primers for a first-round RT-PCR of the TCR CDR3. Ophthalmopathy stood apart from stable hyperthyroidism in a 13 V-J model.

This sequence joins TRBV11-2 and TRBJ2-7, with 9 bases identical to TRBD2. The sequence derives from a woman in her fifties or sixties with Graves disease. The source material was peripheral blood mononuclear cells (PBMCs), sampled at new diagnosis, from a patient treated with antithyroid drugs. CDR3: CACSLFASGISYEQYF. The CDR3 DNA reads as TGTGCCTGCAGCTTATTCGCTAGCGGGATATCCTACGAGCAGTACTTC.